The rows below give T cell receptor beta chains drawn from one sample of a study of blood T cell repertoires in COVID-19. Some clones are missing from TCRdb's copy, which holds only in-frame ones; the method was immunoSEQ multiplex PCR. The sample lists some 230,000 clones; approximately 85% were seen once. Sequencing used peripheral blood. Receptors originate from a woman aged 80 or over with COVID-19, enrolled during active disease. The CDR3 runs from the conserved cysteine through the conserved F or W. Each record gives: V gene, J gene, D gene, clone size, CDR3 protein, CDR3 DNA. D genes are given only for firm matches. Only some rows state a clone size, as once, few, many or a class for expanded clones.

>TRBV28|TRBJ2-1|.|.
CASSIYSSWTSTRNEQFF
TGTGCCAGCAGTATATACTCCAGTTGGACATCTACAAGGAATGAGCAGTTCTTC
>TRBV7-3|TRBJ2-6|TRBD1|.
CASSSGQGPNQISGANVLTF
TGTGCCAGCAGCTCTGGACAGGGCCCTAACCAAATCTCTGGGGCCAACGTCCTGACTTTC
>TRBV12-5|TRBJ2-1|TRBD2|.
CASGLLAGLNEQFF
TGTGCTAGTGGTTTACTAGCGGGTCTCAATGAGCAGTTCTTC
>TRBV19|TRBJ1-5|.|.
CASSQTGVGNQPQHF
TGTGCCAGTAGTCAGACGGGGGTGGGCAATCAGCCCCAGCATTTT
>TRBV27|TRBJ1-2|TRBD1|once
CASSPSGGQGGHGYTF
TGTGCCAGCAGTCCGTCTGGAGGACAGGGGGGCCATGGCTACACCTTC
>TRBV15|TRBJ1-1|TRBD1|few
CATSRTGYTEAFF
TGTGCCACCAGCAGGACAGGGTACACTGAAGCTTTCTTT
>TRBV18|TRBJ2-2|.|.
CASRLASRNTGELFF
TGTGCCAGCCGTCTAGCGTCTCGGAACACCGGGGAGCTGTTTTTT
>TRBV29-1|TRBJ1-2|.|.
CSVGSGGGELNYGYTF
TGCAGCGTTGGATCCGGGGGAGGGGAGCTTAACTATGGCTACACCTTC
>TRBV7-7|TRBJ2-1|.|.
CASSLEQSNEQFF
TGTGCTAGCAGCCTAGAACAGAGCAATGAGCAGTTCTTC
>TRBV19|TRBJ1-2|.|.
CASRTLSRAGYTF
TGTGCCAGTCGGACCCTCTCGCGGGCTGGCTACACCTTC
>TRBV4-1|TRBJ2-1|TRBD2|.
CASSQASLAGDWEQFF
TGCGCCAGCAGCCAAGCATCCCTAGCGGGAGACTGGGAGCAGTTCTTC
>TRBV9|TRBJ2-1|.|.
CASSVVTGFNEQFF
TGTGCCAGCAGCGTAGTTACGGGATTCAATGAGCAGTTCTTC
>TRBV7-3|TRBJ2-1|TRBD1|.
CASSPRQGSYEQFF
TGTGCCAGCAGCCCCCGACAGGGAAGCTATGAGCAGTTCTTC
>TRBV7-2|TRBJ1-3|TRBD1|few
CASSHGQGEAGNTIYF
TGTGCCAGCAGCCACGGACAGGGGGAGGCTGGAAACACCATATATTTT
>TRBV7-2|TRBJ1-5|.|few
CASSLVPVSNQPQHF
TGTGCCAGCAGCTTAGTTCCGGTTAGCAATCAGCCCCAGCATTTT
>TRBV27|TRBJ1-6|.|.
CASSLSRGSPNSPLHF
TGTGCCAGCAGTTTATCCCGGGGATCGCCTAATTCACCCCTCCACTTT
>TRBV5-4|TRBJ1-1|.|.
CASSLHLGGARTSRVAFF
TGTGCCAGCAGCCTACACCTTGGCGGGGCGCGGACTTCGAGAGTAGCTTTCTTT
>TRBV19|TRBJ1-1|TRBD1|.
CASSIARDRGNTEAFF
TGTGCCAGTAGTATAGCCCGGGACAGGGGGAACACTGAAGCTTTCTTT
>TRBV7-2|TRBJ2-2|.|.
CASSLSSGGVKELFF
TGTGCCAGCAGCTTATCCTCAGGAGGCGTAAAGGAGCTGTTTTTT
>TRBV6-2/TRBV6-3|TRBJ2-7|TRBD2|.
CASSWTSPVYEQYF
TGTGCCAGCAGTTGGACTAGCCCCGTCTACGAGCAGTACTTC
>TRBV6-5|TRBJ1-3|.|.
CASSYSLQGSGNTIYF
TGTGCCAGCAGTTATTCACTCCAGGGTTCGGGAAACACCATATATTTT
>TRBV2|TRBJ1-1|.|medium-sized
CASNPTGRGTEAFF
TGTGCCAGCAACCCAACAGGGCGGGGGACTGAAGCTTTCTTT
>TRBV19|TRBJ2-7|.|few
CASSRTGYEQYF
TGTGCCAGTAGTCGAACAGGCTACGAGCAGTACTTC
>TRBV14|TRBJ1-4|.|.
CASSQGGRTEKLFF
TGTGCCAGCAGCCAGGGAGGGCGTACTGAAAAACTGTTTTTT
>TRBV2|TRBJ1-5|.|.
CASSAKGGQPQHF
TGTGCCAGCAGCGCAAAAGGGGGTCAGCCCCAGCATTTT
>TRBV2|TRBJ1-5|.|.
CASSGNRVRNQPQHF
TGTGCCAGCAGTGGAAACAGGGTGCGAAATCAGCCCCAGCATTTT
>TRBV7-8|TRBJ2-1|.|.
CASRPGKRFTYNEQFF
TGTGCCAGCAGACCCGGTAAGCGGTTTACCTACAATGAGCAGTTCTTC
>TRBV6-5|TRBJ1-1|.|.
CASSRQVPSNTEAFF
TGTGCCAGCAGTAGACAGGTTCCGTCGAACACTGAAGCTTTCTTT
>TRBV30|TRBJ1-1|TRBD1|.
CAWSAKTGSRMNTEAFF
TGTGCCTGGAGCGCGAAGACAGGGTCTAGGATGAACACTGAAGCTTTCTTT
>TRBV13|TRBJ1-5|TRBD1|.
CASSRQGGQPQHF
TGTGCCAGCAGCCGACAGGGGGGTCAGCCCCAGCATTTT
>TRBV5-1|TRBJ2-4|TRBD1|.
CASSSGDRGIAKNIQYF
TGCGCCAGCAGCTCCGGGGACAGGGGTATAGCCAAAAACATTCAGTACTTC
>TRBV18|TRBJ2-2|.|few
CASSRQSAGELFF
TGTGCCAGCTCACGACAGTCGGCCGGGGAGCTGTTTTTT
>TRBV7-2|TRBJ1-2|TRBD1|.
CASSPDRANYGYTF
TGTGCCAGCAGCCCCGACAGGGCAAACTATGGCTACACCTTC
>TRBV6-6|TRBJ1-5|.|.
CASSSQQGSSNQPQHF
TGTGCCAGCAGTTCCCAACAGGGAAGTAGCAATCAGCCCCAGCATTTT
>TRBV29-1|TRBJ1-1|TRBD1|.
CSVGQAKAINTEAFF
TGCAGCGTGGGACAGGCCAAGGCGATAAACACTGAAGCTTTCTTT
>TRBV6-2/TRBV6-3|TRBJ1-2|TRBD1|.
CASSFGQGASGYTF
TGTGCCAGCAGCTTCGGACAGGGGGCGAGTGGCTACACCTTC
>TRBV9|TRBJ2-3|.|.
CASSRATDTQYF
TGTGCCAGCAGCCGAGCCACAGATACGCAGTATTTT
>TRBV7-2|TRBJ2-3|TRBD1|.
CASSQDRALVTDTQYF
TGTGCCAGCAGCCAGGACAGGGCGTTGGTAACAGATACGCAGTATTTT
>TRBV28|TRBJ1-1|.|once
CASRGGGAFF
TGTGCCAGCAGAGGGGGGGGAGCTTTCTTT
>TRBV29-1|TRBJ1-2|TRBD1|.
CSVDRDRMTGGYTF
TGCAGCGTTGACCGGGACAGAATGACGGGTGGCTACACCTTC
>TRBV5-8|TRBJ1-2|.|few
CASSFQIGLADGYTF
TGTGCCAGCAGCTTCCAGATAGGACTGGCGGATGGCTACACCTTC
>TRBV28|TRBJ1-5|TRBD1|few
CASSLTGVQPQHF
TGTGCCAGCAGTTTGACAGGGGTTCAGCCCCAGCATTTT
>TRBV7-9|TRBJ2-1|.|.
CASSLAGGNEQFF
TGTGCCAGCAGCTTAGCGGGCGGGAATGAGCAGTTCTTC
>TRBV7-2|TRBJ1-5|.|.
CASSTGQGQPQHF
TGTGCCAGCAGCACAGGGCAGGGGCAGCCCCAGCATTTT
>TRBV2|TRBJ1-5|.|few
CASSRPTAGEQPQHF
TGTGCCAGCAGTCGCCCGACTGCTGGAGAGCAGCCCCAGCATTTT
>TRBV6-5|TRBJ1-1|.|.
CASSSPTGKNTEAFF
TGTGCCAGCAGTTCCCCAACAGGGAAGAACACTGAAGCTTTCTTT
>TRBV20-1|TRBJ2-7|.|.
CSASVFSRSSYEQYF
TGCAGTGCTAGTGTATTCAGCCGGAGCTCCTACGAGCAGTACTTC
>TRBV3-1/TRBV3-2|TRBJ2-6|TRBD1|.
CASSFGTAWANVLTF
TGTGCCAGCAGCTTCGGGACAGCCTGGGCCAACGTCCTGACTTTC
>TRBV12-3/TRBV12-4|TRBJ1-2|.|.
CASSLVGSYGYTF
TGTGCCAGCAGTTTAGTTGGCTCCTATGGCTACACCTTC
>TRBV11-3|TRBJ2-2|TRBD1|.
CASSRRGGGTGELFF
TGTGCCAGCAGCAGGAGAGGGGGCGGCACCGGGGAGCTGTTTTTT
>TRBV5-4|TRBJ1-2|.|.
CASSTALENYGYTF
TGTGCCAGCAGCACGGCCCTAGAGAACTATGGCTACACCTTC
>TRBV5-5|TRBJ1-1|.|.
CASSFNRRPEAFF
TGTGCCAGCAGCTTTAATCGCAGGCCTGAAGCTTTCTTT
>TRBV11-2|TRBJ2-3|TRBD2|.
CASSFTGLATDTQYF
TGTGCCAGCAGCTTCACTGGACTAGCCACCGATACGCAGTATTTT
>TRBV5-1|TRBJ2-7|.|.
CASRARSTGFHEQYF
TGCGCCAGCAGGGCCCGCTCCACAGGGTTCCACGAGCAGTACTTC
>TRBV18|TRBJ2-7|.|.
CASSPLPRQGGYEQYF
TGTGCCAGCTCACCACTTCCGAGGCAGGGCGGCTACGAGCAGTACTTC
>TRBV18|TRBJ2-2|.|.
CASSPERNTGELFF
TGTGCCAGCTCACCAGAGAGGAACACCGGGGAGCTGTTTTTT
>TRBV5-6|TRBJ1-2|TRBD1|once
CASSPDPTGMYNYGYTF
TGTGCCAGCAGCCCGGACCCGACAGGGATGTATAACTATGGCTACACCTTC